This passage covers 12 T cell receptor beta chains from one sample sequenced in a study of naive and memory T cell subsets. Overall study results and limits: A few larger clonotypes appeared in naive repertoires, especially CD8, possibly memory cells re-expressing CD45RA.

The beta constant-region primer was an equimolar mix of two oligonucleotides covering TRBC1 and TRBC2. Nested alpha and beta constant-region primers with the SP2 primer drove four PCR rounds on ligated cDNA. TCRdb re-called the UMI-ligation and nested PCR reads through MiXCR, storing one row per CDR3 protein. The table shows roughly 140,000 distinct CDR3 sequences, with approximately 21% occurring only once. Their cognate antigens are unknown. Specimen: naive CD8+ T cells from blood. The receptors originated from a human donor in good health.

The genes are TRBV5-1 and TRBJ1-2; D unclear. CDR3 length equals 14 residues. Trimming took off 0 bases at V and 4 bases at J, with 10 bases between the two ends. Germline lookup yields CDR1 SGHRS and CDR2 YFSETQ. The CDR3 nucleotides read TGCGCCAGCAGCTTGGAGGCCGGCCTCTATGGCTACACCTTC. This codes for CASSLEAGLYGYTF.

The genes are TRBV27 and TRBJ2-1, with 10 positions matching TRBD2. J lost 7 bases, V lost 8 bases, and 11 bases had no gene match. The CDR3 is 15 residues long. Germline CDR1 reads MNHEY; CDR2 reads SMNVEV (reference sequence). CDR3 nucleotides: TGTGCCAGCCGATATCTAGCGGGAGAAGGGAATGAGCAGTTCTTC. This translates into CASRYLAGEGNEQFF.

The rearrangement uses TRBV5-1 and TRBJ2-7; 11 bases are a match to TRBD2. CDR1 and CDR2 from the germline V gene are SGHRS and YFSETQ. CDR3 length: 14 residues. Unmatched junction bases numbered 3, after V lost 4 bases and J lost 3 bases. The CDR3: CASSGGTSGYEQYF. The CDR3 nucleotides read TGCGCCAGCAGCGGGGGGACTAGCGGCTACGAGCAGTACTTC.

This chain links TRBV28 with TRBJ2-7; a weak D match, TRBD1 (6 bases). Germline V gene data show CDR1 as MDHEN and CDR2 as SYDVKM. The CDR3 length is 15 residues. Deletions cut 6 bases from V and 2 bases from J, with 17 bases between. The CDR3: CASSLRWDNAYEQYF. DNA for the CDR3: TGTGCCAGCAGCCTCCGCTGGGACAACGCCTACGAGCAGTACTTC.

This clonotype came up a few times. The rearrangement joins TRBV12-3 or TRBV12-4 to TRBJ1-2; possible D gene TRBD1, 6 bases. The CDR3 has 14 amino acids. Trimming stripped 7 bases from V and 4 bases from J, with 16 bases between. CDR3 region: CASNHGGAGYGYTF. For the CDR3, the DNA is TGTGCCAGCAATCATGGGGGCGCTGGCTATGGCTACACCTTC.

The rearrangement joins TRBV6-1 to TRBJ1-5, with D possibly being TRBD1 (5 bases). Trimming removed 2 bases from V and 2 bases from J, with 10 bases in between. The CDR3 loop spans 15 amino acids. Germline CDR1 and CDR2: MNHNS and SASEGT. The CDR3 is CASSESGTRNQPQHF. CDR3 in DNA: TGTGCCAGCAGTGAATCGGGGACTCGCAATCAGCCCCAGCATTTT.

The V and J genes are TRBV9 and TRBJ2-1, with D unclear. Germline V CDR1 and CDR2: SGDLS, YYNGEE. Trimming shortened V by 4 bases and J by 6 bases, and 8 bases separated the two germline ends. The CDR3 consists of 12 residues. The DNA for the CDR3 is TGTGCCAGCAGCCGAAACGCCAATGAGCAGTTCTTC. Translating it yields CASSRNANEQFF.

CDR3 residues: CASSLTNEKLFF. As DNA, the CDR3 is TGTGCCAGCAGCTTGACTAATGAAAAACTGTTTTTT. V gene TRBV11-2 combines with J gene TRBJ1-4; D is unclear. This CDR3 region has 12 residues. CDR1 is SGHAT and CDR2 is FQNNGV in the germline V gene. V was cut by 3 bases and J by 2 bases, with 1 base left in between.

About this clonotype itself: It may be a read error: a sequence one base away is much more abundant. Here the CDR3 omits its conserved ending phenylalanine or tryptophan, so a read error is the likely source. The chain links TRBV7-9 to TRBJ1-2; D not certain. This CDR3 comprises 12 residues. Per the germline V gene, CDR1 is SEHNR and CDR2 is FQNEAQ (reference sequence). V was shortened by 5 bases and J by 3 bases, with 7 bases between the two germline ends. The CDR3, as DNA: TGTGCCAGCAGCGCCTCGGACTATGGCTACACCTTA. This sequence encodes CASSASDYGYTL.

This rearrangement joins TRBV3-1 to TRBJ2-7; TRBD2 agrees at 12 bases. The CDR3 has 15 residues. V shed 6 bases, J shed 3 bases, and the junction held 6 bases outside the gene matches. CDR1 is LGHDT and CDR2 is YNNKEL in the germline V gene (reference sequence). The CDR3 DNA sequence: TGTGCCAGCAGTTTTGGACTAGCGGGGTACTACGAGCAGTACTTC. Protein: CASSFGLAGYYEQYF.

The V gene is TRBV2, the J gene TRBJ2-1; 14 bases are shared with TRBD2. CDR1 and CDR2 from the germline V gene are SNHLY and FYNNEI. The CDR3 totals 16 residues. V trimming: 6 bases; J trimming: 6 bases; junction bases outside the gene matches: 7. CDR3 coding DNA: TGTGCCAGCAGGGGACTAGCGGGAGATGATTTCAATGAGCAGTTCTTC. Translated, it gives CASRGLAGDDFNEQFF.

CDR3 amino acids: CASSSGTGRVEAFF. Written as DNA, the CDR3 is TGTGCCAGCAGCTCCGGGACAGGGCGGGTTGAAGCTTTCTTT. The chain employs TRBV5-6 and TRBJ1-1; 9 nucleotides match TRBD1. V lost 3 bases to trimming and J lost 7 bases; unmatched junction nucleotides: 7. CDR3 length: 14 amino acids. From germline, CDR1 is SGHDT and CDR2 YYEEEE. The full variable domain, its missing parts supplied by reference TRBV5-6 and TRBJ1-1, is DAGVTQSPTHLIKTRGQQVTLRCSPKSGHDTVSWYQQALGQGPQFIFQYYEEEERQRGNFPDRFSGHQFPNYSSELNVNALLLGDSALYLCASSSGTGRVEAFFGQGTRLTVV.